The count of the clone carrying this T cell receptor beta chain is one. The antigen is undetermined. This entry comes from a study of CD4+ T cells in melanoma. Study-level results: CD8+ T cell, macrophage and B cell function reportedly correlated with neoantigen-specific CD4+ T cells.

Assay used: immunoSEQ multiplex PCR; TCRdb lists only in-frame clones, some missing. Of some 50,000 clones listed, about 88% are singletons. The material sequenced was peripheral blood. The sequence was obtained from a human donor with melanoma.

For the CDR3, the DNA is TGTGCCAGCTCACCGACGACAGACTCCTACGAGCAGTACTTC. Residues: CASSPTTDSYEQYF. The chain has TRBV18 and TRBJ2-7; possibly TRBD1 for D (5 bases). CDR3 size: 14 residues. Trimming stripped 3 bases from V and 0 bases from J, with 9 bases between. CDR1 KGHSH and CDR2 LQKENI come from the germline V gene.